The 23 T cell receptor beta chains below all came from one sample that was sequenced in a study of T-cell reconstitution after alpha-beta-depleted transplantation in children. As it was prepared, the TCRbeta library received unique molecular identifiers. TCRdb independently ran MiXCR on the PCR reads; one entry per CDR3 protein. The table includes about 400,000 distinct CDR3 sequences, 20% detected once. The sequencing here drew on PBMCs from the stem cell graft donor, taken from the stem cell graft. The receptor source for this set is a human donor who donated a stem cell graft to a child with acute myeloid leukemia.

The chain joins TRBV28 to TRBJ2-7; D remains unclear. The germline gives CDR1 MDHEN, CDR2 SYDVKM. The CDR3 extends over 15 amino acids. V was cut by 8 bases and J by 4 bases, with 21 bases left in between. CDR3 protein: CASRKEEYRVYEQYF. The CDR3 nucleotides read TGTGCCAGCCGAAAAGAGGAGTATCGGGTATACGAGCAGTACTTC.

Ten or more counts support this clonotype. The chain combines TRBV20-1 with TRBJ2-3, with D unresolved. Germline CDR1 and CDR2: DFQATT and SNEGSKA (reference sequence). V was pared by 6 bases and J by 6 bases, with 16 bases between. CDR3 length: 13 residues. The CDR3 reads CSASIPTGDTQYF. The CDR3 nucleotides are TGCAGTGCGAGCATACCGACTGGGGATACGCAGTATTTT.

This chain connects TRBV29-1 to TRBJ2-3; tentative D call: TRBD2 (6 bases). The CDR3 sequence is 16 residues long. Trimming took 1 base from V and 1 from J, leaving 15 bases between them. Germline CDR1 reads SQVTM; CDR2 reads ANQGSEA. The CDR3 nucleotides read TGCAGCGTTGAAGCGGGAGCGCACACCGGCACAGATACGCAGTATTTT. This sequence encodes CSVEAGAHTGTDTQYF.

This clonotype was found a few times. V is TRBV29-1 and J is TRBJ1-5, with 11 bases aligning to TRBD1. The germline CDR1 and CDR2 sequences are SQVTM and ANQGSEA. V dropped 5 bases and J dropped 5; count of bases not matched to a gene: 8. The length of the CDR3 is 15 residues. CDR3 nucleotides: TGCAGCGTTACCGGGACAGGGGGTCCAGATCAGCCCCAGCATTTT. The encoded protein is CSVTGTGGPDQPQHF.

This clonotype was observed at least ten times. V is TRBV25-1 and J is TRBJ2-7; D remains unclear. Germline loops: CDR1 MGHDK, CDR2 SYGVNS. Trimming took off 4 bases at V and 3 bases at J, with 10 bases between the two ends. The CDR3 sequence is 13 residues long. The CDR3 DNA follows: TGTGCCAGCAGTGGGCGACAACTCTACGAGCAGTACTTC. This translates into CASSGRQLYEQYF.

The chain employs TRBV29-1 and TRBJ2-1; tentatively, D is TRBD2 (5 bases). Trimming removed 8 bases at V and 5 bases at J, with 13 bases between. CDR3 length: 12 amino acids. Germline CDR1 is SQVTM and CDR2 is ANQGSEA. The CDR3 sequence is CSPVARNNEQFF. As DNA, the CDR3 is TGCAGCCCAGTAGCGAGAAACAATGAGCAGTTCTTC.

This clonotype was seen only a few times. The CDR3 reads CASSQDPTRGVAGVETQYF. The CDR3 nucleotides are TGCGCCAGCAGCCAAGATCCGACCCGAGGAGTAGCGGGAGTGGAGACCCAGTACTTC. This sequence joins TRBV4-1 and TRBJ2-5; TRBD2 matches at 9 bases. Germline CDR1 reads MGHRA; CDR2 reads YSYEKL. V was pared by 0 bases and J by 5 bases, with 16 bases of the junction left unmatched. CDR3 length: 19 amino acids.

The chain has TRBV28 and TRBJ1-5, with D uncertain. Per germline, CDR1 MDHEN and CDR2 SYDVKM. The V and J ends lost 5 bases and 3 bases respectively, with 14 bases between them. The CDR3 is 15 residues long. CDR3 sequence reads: CASSGTYRYNQPQHF. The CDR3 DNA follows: TGTGCCAGCAGTGGAACGTACAGATACAATCAGCCCCAGCATTTT.

The CDR3 spells CASRTSGRAYNEQFF. The CDR3, as DNA: TGTGCCAGCAGAACTAGCGGGAGGGCTTACAATGAGCAGTTCTTC. The chain links TRBV6-2 or TRBV6-3 to TRBJ2-1; 13 nucleotides agree with TRBD2. The CDR3 extends over 15 amino acids. Germline CDR1 MNHEY, CDR2 SVGEGT. Trimming at V came to 6 bases and at J to 4 bases, leaving 3 bases not matched to a gene.

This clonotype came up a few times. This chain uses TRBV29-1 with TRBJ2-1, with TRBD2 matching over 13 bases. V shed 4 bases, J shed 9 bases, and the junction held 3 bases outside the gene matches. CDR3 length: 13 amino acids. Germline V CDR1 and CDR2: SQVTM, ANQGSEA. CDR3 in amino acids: CSVGRTSGGEQFF. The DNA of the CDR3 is TGCAGCGTTGGACGGACTAGCGGGGGTGAGCAGTTCTTC.

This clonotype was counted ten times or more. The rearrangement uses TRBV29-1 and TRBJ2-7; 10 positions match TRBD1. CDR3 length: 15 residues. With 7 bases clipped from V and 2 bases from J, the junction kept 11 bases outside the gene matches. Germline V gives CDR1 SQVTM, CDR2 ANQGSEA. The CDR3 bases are TGCAGCGCCTCCCTGGAGGGACAGGGGACCTACGAGCAGTACTTC. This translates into CSASLEGQGTYEQYF.

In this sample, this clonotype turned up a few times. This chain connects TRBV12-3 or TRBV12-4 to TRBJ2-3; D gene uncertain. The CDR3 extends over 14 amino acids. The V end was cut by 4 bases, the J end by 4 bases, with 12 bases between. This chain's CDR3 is CASSSSLPSDTQYF. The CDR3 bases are TGTGCCAGCAGTTCCTCCCTTCCCTCAGATACGCAGTATTTT.

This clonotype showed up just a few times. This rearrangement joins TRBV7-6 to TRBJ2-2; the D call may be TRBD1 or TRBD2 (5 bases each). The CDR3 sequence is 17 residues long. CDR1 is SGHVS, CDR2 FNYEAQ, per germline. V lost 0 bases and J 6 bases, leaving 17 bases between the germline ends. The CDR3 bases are TGTGCCAGCAGCTTAGCTGTTCGGGGCGCCTTGGCCGGGGAGCTGTTTTTT. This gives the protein CASSLAVRGALAGELFF.

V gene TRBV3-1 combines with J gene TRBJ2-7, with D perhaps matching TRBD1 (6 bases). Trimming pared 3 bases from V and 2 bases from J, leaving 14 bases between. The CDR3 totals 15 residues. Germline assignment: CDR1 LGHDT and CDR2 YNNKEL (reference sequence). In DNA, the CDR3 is TGTGCCAGCAGCCACGTCACGGGACAAGCCTACGAGCAGTACTTC. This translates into CASSHVTGQAYEQYF.

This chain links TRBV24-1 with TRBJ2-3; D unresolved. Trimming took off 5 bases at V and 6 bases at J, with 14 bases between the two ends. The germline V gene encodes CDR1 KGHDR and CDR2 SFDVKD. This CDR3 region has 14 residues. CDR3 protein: CATSGEHGGDTQYF. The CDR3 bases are TGTGCCACCAGTGGGGAACATGGTGGCGATACGCAGTATTTT.

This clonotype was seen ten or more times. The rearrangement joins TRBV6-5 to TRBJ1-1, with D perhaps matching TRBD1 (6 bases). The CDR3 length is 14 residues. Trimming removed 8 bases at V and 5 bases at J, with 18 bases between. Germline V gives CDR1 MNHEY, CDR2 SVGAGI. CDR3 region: CASQKPGHRTEAFF. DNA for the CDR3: TGTGCCAGCCAAAAACCGGGACACCGGACTGAAGCTTTCTTT.

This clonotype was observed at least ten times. CDR3 loop: CASSGLLGLYEQYF. The CDR3 nucleotides are TGTGCCAGCAGTGGACTACTAGGTCTCTACGAGCAGTACTTC. V usage is TRBV25-1 and J usage is TRBJ2-7; maybe TRBD2 (5 bases). CDR3 length: 14 residues. The V gene lost 4 bases and the J gene lost 3 bases, with 13 bases spanning the gap. Germline-derived CDR1 and CDR2 are MGHDK and SYGVNS.

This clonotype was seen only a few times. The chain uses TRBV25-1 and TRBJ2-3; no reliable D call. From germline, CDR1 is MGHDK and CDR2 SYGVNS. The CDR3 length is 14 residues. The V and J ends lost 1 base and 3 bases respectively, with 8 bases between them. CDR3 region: CASSEFDVTDTQYF. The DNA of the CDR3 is TGTGCCAGCAGTGAATTCGACGTGACAGATACGCAGTATTTT.

The CDR3 coding sequence is TGTGCCAGCAGTCGAACCTCTCTAGCGGGAGGTGTGAATGAGCAGTTCTTC. Amino acids: CASSRTSLAGGVNEQFF. This chain joins TRBV27 and TRBJ2-1; TRBD2 agrees at 11 bases. Germline CDR1 is MNHEY and CDR2 is SMNVEV (reference sequence). The CDR3 is made up of 17 amino acids. Germline trimming cut 5 bases from V and 7 bases from J; bases unmatched to any gene: 13.

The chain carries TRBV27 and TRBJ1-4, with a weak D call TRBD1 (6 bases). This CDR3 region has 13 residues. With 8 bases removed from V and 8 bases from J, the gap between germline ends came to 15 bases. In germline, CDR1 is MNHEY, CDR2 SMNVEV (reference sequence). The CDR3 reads CASGQITLEKLFF. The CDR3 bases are TGTGCCAGCGGACAGATCACCTTGGAAAAACTGTTTTTT.

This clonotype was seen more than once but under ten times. CDR3 nucleotides: TGTGCCAGCAGTTCCCGGGACACTATCACCGGGGAGCTGTTTTTT. This sequence encodes CASSSRDTITGELFF. This rearrangement joins TRBV12-3 or TRBV12-4 to TRBJ2-2, with D perhaps matching TRBD1 (6 bases). The V end lost 4 bases, the J end lost 4 bases, and 13 bases lay between the germline ends. There are 15 residues in the CDR3.

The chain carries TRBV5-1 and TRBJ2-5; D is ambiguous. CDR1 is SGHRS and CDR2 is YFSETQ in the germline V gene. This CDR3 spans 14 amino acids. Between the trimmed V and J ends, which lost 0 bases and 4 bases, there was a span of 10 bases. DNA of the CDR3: TGCGCCAGCAGCTTGGAGGCTTACCGAGAGACCCAGTACTTC. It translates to CASSLEAYRETQYF.

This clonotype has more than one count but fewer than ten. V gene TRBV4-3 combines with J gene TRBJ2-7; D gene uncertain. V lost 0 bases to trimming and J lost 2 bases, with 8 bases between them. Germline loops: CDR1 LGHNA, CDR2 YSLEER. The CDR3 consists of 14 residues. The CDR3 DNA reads TGCGCCAGCAGCCAAGATATTGCAGCCTACGAGCAGTACTTC. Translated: CASSQDIAAYEQYF.